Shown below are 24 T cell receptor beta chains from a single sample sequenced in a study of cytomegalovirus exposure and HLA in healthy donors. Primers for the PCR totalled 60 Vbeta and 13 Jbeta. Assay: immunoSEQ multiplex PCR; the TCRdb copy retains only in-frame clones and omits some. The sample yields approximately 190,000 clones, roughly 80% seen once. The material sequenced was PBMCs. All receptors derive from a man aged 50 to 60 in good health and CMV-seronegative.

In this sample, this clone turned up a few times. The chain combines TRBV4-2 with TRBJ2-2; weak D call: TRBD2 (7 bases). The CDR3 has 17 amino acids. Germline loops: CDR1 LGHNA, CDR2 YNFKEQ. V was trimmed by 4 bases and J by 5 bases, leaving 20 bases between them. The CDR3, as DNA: TGTGCCAGCAGCCCTTTTGTGGGGGGGGCTGAAACCGGGGAGCTGTTTTTT. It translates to CASSPFVGGAETGELFF.

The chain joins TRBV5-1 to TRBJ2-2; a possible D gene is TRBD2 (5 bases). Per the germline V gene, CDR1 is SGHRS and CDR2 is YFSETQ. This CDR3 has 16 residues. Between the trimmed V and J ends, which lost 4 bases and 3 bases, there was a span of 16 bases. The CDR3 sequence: CASSLGGPGYTGELFF. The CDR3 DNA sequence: TGCGCCAGCAGCCTCGGAGGCCCCGGATACACCGGGGAGCTGTTTTTT.

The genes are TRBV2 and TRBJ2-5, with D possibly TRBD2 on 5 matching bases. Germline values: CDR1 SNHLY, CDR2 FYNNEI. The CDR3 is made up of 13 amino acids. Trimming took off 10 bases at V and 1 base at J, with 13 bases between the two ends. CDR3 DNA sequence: TGTGCCACTCCGAGCGGAAGCCAAGAGACCCAGTACTTC. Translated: CATPSGSQETQYF.

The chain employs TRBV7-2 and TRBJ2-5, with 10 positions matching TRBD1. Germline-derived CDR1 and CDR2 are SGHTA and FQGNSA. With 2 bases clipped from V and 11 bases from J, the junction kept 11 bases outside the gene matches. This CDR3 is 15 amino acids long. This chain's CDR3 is CASSLMGTGVGEQYF. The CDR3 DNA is TGTGCCAGCAGCTTAATGGGGACAGGGGTGGGGGAGCAGTACTTC.

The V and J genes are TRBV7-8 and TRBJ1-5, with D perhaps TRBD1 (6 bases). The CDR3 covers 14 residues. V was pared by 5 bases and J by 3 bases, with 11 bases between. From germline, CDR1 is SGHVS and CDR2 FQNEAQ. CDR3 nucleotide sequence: TGTGCCAGCAGCCCCGGACAGTACAATCAGCCCCAGCATTTT. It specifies CASSPGQYNQPQHF.

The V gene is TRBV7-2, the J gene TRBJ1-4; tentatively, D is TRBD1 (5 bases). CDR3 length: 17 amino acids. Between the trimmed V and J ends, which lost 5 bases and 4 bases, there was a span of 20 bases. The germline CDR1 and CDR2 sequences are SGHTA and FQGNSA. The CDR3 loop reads CASSPGRDVLSNEKLFF. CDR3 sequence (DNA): TGTGCCAGCAGCCCCGGGCGGGACGTCCTAAGTAATGAAAAACTGTTTTTT.

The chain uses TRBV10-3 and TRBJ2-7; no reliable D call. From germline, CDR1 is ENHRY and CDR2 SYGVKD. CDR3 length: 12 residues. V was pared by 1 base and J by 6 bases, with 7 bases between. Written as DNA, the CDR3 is TGTGCCATCAGTGAGTTCTTCGGCGAGCAGTACTTC. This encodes CAISEFFGEQYF.

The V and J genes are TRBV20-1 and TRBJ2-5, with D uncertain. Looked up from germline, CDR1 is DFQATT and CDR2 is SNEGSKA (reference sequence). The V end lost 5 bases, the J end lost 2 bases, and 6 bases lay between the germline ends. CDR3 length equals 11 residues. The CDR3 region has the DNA TGCAGTGCTTCTCCTCAAGAGACCCAGTACTTC. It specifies CSASPQETQYF.

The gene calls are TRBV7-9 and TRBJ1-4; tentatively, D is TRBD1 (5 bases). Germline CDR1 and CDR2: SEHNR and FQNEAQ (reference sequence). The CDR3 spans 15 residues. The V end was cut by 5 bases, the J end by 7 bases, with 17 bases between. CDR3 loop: CASSPNRGEGEKLFF. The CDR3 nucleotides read TGTGCCAGCAGCCCTAACCGGGGGGAAGGTGAAAAACTGTTTTTT.

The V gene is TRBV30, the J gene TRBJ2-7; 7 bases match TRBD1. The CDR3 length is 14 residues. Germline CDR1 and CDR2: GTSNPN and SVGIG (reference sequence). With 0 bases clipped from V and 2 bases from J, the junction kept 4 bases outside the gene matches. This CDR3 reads CAWSVTGVTYEQYF. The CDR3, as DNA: TGTGCCTGGAGTGTAACAGGGGTTACCTACGAGCAGTACTTC.

The CDR3 DNA follows: TGTGCCAGCAGAACCAGGGTAGCAGGTCAAGAGACCCAGTACTTC. It translates to CASRTRVAGQETQYF. This chain uses TRBV7-9 with TRBJ2-5; D perhaps matches TRBD1 (5 bases). V lost 6 bases to trimming and J lost 2 bases, with 16 bases between them. The length of the CDR3 is 15 residues. Per germline, CDR1 SEHNR and CDR2 FQNEAQ (reference sequence). Looking up the rest from reference TRBV7-9 and TRBJ2-5 gives the full variable domain: DTGVSQNPRHKITKRGQNVTFRCDPISEHNRLYWYRQTLGQGPEFLTYFQNEAQLEKSRLLSDRFSAERPKGSFSTLEIQRTEQGDSAMYLCASRTRVAGQETQYFGPGTRLLVL.

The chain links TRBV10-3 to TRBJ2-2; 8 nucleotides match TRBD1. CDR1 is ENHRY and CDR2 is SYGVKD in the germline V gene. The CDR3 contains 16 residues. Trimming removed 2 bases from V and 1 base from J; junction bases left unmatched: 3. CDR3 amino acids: CAISEGRGLNTGELFF. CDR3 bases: TGTGCCATCAGTGAGGGCAGGGGGCTGAACACCGGGGAGCTGTTTTTT.

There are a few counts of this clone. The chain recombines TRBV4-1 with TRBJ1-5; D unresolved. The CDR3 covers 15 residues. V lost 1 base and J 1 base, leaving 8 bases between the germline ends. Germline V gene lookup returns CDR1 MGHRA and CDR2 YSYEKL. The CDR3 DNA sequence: TGCGCCAGCAGCCAAGTTTCTAGAAGCAATCAGCCCCAGCATTTT. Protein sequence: CASSQVSRSNQPQHF.

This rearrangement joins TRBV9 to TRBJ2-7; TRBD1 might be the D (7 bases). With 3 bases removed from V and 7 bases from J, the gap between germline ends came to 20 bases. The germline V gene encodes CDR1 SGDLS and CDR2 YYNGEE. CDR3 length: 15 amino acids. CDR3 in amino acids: CASSGGETGQLEQYF. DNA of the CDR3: TGTGCCAGCAGCGGGGGGGAGACAGGGCAGCTTGAGCAGTACTTC. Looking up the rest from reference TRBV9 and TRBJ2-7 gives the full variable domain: DSGVTQTPKHLITATGQRVTLRCSPRSGDLSVYWYQQSLDQGLQFLIQYYNGEERAKGNILERFSAQQFPDLHSELNLSSLELGDSALYFCASSGGETGQLEQYFGPGTRLTVT.

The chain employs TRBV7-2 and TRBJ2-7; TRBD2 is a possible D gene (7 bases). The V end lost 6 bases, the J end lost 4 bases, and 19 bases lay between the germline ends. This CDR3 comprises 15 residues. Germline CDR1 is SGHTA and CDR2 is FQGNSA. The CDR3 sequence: CASSPQPGGPYEQYF. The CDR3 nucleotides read TGTGCCAGCAGTCCGCAACCGGGGGGCCCATACGAGCAGTACTTC.

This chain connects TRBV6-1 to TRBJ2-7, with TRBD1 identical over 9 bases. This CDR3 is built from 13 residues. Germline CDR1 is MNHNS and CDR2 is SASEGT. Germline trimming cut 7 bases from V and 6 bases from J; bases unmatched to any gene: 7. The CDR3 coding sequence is TGTGCCAGCACCGGGGACAGGGCAAGCGAGCAGTACTTC. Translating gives CASTGDRASEQYF.

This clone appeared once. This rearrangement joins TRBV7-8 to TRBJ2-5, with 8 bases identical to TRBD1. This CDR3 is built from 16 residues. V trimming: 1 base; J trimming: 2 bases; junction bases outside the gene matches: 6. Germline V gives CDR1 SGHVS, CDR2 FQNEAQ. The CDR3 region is CASSLGRTGGQETQYF. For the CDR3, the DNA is TGTGCCAGCAGCTTAGGTCGAACAGGGGGACAAGAGACCCAGTACTTC.

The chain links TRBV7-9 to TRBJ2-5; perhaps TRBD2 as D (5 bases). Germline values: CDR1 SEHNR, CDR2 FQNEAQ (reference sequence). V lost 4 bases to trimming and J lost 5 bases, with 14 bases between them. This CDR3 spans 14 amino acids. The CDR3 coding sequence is TGTGCCAGCAGCTCCCCGAGAGAGGGTGAGACCCAGTACTTC. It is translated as CASSSPREGETQYF.

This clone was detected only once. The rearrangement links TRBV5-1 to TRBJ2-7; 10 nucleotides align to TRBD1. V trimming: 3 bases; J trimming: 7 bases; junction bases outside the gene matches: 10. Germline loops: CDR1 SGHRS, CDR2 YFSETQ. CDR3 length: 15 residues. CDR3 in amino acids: CASSYRDRGSREQYF. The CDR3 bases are TGCGCCAGCAGCTACCGGGACAGGGGCTCTCGGGAGCAGTACTTC.

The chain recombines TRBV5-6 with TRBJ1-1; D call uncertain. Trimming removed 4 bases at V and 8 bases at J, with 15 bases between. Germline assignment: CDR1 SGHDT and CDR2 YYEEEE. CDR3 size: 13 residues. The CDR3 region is CASSGRLFMEAFF. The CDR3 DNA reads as TGTGCCAGCAGCGGGAGACTCTTCATGGAAGCTTTCTTT.

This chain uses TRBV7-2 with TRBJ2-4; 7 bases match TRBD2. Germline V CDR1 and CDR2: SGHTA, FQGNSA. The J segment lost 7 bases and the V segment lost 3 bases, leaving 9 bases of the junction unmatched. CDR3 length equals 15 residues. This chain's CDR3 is CASSFKGLYQNIQYF. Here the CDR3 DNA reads TGTGCCAGCAGCTTTAAGGGACTATACCAGAACATTCAGTACTTC.

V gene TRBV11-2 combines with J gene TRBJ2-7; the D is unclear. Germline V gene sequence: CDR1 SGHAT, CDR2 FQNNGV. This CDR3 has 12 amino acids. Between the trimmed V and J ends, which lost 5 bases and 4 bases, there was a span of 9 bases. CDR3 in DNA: TGTGCCAGCAGCCACTCCGGTTACGAGCAGTACTTC. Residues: CASSHSGYEQYF. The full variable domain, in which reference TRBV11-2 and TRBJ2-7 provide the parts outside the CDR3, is EAGVAQSPRYKIIEKRQSVAFWCNPISGHATLYWYQQILGQGPKLLIQFQNNGVVDDSQLPKDRFSAERLKGVDSTLKIQPAKLEDSAVYLCASSHSGYEQYFGPGTRLTVT.

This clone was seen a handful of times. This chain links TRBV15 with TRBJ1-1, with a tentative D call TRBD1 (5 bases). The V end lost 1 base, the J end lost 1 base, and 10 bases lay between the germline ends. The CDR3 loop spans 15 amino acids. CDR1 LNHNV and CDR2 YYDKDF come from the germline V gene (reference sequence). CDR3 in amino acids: CATSRVGGENTEAFF. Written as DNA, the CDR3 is TGTGCCACCAGCAGAGTGGGGGGTGAGAACACTGAAGCTTTCTTT.

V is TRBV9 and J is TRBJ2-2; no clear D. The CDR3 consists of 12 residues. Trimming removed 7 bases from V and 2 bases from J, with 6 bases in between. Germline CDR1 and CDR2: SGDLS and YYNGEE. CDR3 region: CASRSNTGELFF. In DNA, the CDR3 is TGTGCCAGCCGGAGTAACACCGGGGAGCTGTTTTTT.